The 17 T cell receptor beta chains below were found in one sample sequenced in a study of blood T cell repertoires in COVID-19. Clones were sequenced by immunoSEQ multiplex PCR, and TCRdb holds only the in-frame ones, with some missing. The sample consists of roughly 280,000 clones, 88% of them appearing once. The sequenced sample was PBMCs or T cells enriched from blood (not recorded which). These receptors were obtained from a woman aged 45-59 years who had recovered from COVID-19.

This clone was observed once. The CDR3 spells CASSLRDTGDEQYF. CDR3 bases: TGTGCCAGCAGCCTACGGGACACAGGAGACGAGCAGTACTTC. The chain uses TRBV7-9 and TRBJ2-7, with D possibly matching TRBD1 (6 bases). Per germline, CDR1 SEHNR and CDR2 FQNEAQ (reference sequence). Deletions cut 5 bases from V and 5 bases from J, with 16 bases between. The CDR3 loop spans 14 amino acids.

This chain uses TRBV19 with TRBJ1-1, with 8 bases aligning to TRBD1. The trim removed 3 bases at V and 0 bases at J, leaving 6 bases unmatched. Looked up from germline, CDR1 is LNHDA and CDR2 is SQIVND (reference sequence). This CDR3 is 16 amino acids long. CDR3: CASSIFGQGMNTEAFF. CDR3 coding DNA: TGTGCCAGTAGTATTTTCGGACAGGGAATGAACACTGAAGCTTTCTTT.

This clone occurred once. The J gene is TRBJ1-5, the V gene TRBV21-1. TRBV21-1 is classified as a pseudogene. The CDR3 spans 17 residues. The CDR3 here is CASSKGADSGSNQPQHF. CDR3 sequence (DNA): TGTGCCAGCAGCAAAGGGGCGGACTCTGGGAGCAATCAGCCCCAGCATTTT.

The V call is TRBV5-1, the J call TRBJ2-2; TRBD2 agrees at 13 bases. Looked up from germline, CDR1 is SGHRS and CDR2 is YFSETQ. The junction had 6 bases not matched to a gene; V was cut back by 6 bases and J by 4 bases. This CDR3 spans 16 amino acids. The CDR3, as DNA: TGCGCCAGCAAGGAGGGACTAGCGGGAAGCACCGGGGAGCTGTTTTTT. Translated, it gives CASKEGLAGSTGELFF.

This rearrangement joins TRBV28 to TRBJ2-4; 8 bases align to TRBD1. The CDR3 is 15 amino acids. J lost 4 bases, V lost 6 bases, and 8 bases had no gene match. In germline, CDR1 is MDHEN, CDR2 SYDVKM. In DNA, the CDR3 is TGTGCCAGCAGCTCAGGGGGCGCTCGTAAAAACATTCAGTACTTC. It encodes CASSSGGARKNIQYF.

V gene TRBV7-2 combines with J gene TRBJ2-4, with a possible D match to TRBD1 (5 bases). The V end lost 1 base, the J end lost 0 bases, and 16 bases lay between the germline ends. This CDR3 has 18 amino acids. From germline, CDR1 is SGHTA and CDR2 FQGNSA. The CDR3 loop is CASSLGGRADIAKNIQYF. As DNA, the CDR3 is TGTGCCAGCAGCTTAGGGGGCCGGGCGGACATAGCCAAAAACATTCAGTACTTC.

The J gene is TRBJ1-2, the V gene TRBV12-3 or TRBV12-4, with a possible D match to TRBD1 (6 bases). CDR3 size: 13 residues. V was trimmed by 5 bases and J by 8 bases, leaving 15 bases between them. The CDR3 protein is CASSPREGEGYTF. The CDR3 coding sequence is TGTGCCAGCAGTCCCCGGGAGGGGGAAGGCTACACCTTC.

The rearrangement joins TRBV10-3 to TRBJ2-1, with TRBD2 matching over 7 bases. Per the germline V gene, CDR1 is ENHRY and CDR2 is SYGVKD. This CDR3 comprises 16 residues. The V and J ends lost 3 bases and 0 bases, in that order; junction bases with no gene match: 5. For the CDR3, the DNA is TGTGCCATCAGTGACCTAGCGGTGAGCTCCTACAATGAGCAGTTCTTC. Translated, it gives CAISDLAVSSYNEQFF.

The chain uses TRBV11-3 and TRBJ2-1; 7 nucleotides align to TRBD2. The germline V gene encodes CDR1 SGHNT and CDR2 YENEEA. Trimming took 5 bases from V and 3 from J; bases not matched to a gene: 10. This CDR3 spans 16 amino acids. This CDR3 is CASSPSGGSLYNEQFF. Here the CDR3 DNA reads TGTGCCAGCAGCCCATCTGGCGGGAGTCTCTACAATGAGCAGTTCTTC.

V and J are TRBV29-1 and TRBJ1-2, with 8 positions matching TRBD1. The CDR3 loop spans 13 amino acids. The germline V gene encodes CDR1 SQVTM and CDR2 ANQGSEA. J was trimmed by 8 bases and V by 4 bases; bases with no gene match: 9. The CDR3 spells CSVVGQTGEGYTF. The DNA for the CDR3 is TGCAGCGTTGTGGGTCAGACAGGGGAAGGCTACACCTTC.

The chain employs TRBV5-1 and TRBJ2-7, with D possibly TRBD2 on 5 matching bases. Per the germline V gene, CDR1 is SGHRS and CDR2 is YFSETQ. The CDR3 runs to 15 residues. V lost 0 bases, J lost 0 bases, and 10 bases lay in between. As DNA, the CDR3 is TGCGCCAGCAGCTTGGAGCGGTTTGCCTCCTACGAGCAGTACTTC. It is translated as CASSLERFASYEQYF.

The rearrangement uses TRBV28 and TRBJ1-2; TRBD1 matches 9 bases. The CDR3 has 15 residues. Germline loops: CDR1 MDHEN, CDR2 SYDVKM. Germline trimming cut 6 bases from V and 4 bases from J; bases unmatched to any gene: 9. CDR3 amino acids: CASSLGGTGIYGYTF. For the CDR3, the DNA is TGTGCCAGCAGCCTTGGGGGGACAGGGATCTATGGCTACACCTTC.

The V gene is TRBV4-3, the J gene TRBJ1-3; TRBD1 is a possible D gene (5 bases). The germline V gene encodes CDR1 LGHNA and CDR2 YSLEER. V lost 0 bases and J 3 bases, leaving 12 bases between the germline ends. The CDR3 loop spans 16 amino acids. CDR3 nucleotide sequence: TGCGCCAGCAGCCAAGATTTGGGGCGATTTGGAAACACCATATATTTT. Protein sequence: CASSQDLGRFGNTIYF.

J is TRBJ1-2 and V is TRBV5-6; tentatively, D is TRBD1 (6 bases). The germline V gene encodes CDR1 SGHDT and CDR2 YYEEEE. The CDR3 covers 14 residues. V was shortened by 0 bases and J by 2 bases, with 8 bases between the two germline ends. The CDR3 reads CASSLARGNYGYTF. CDR3 nucleotides: TGTGCCAGCAGCTTGGCGAGGGGGAACTATGGCTACACCTTC.

The chain uses TRBV4-1 and TRBJ1-5; no clear D gene. Germline CDR1 MGHRA, CDR2 YSYEKL. Trimming pared 4 bases from V and 5 bases from J, leaving 9 bases between. The CDR3 loop spans 13 amino acids. CDR3 region: CASSREGYQPQHF. DNA for the CDR3: TGCGCCAGCAGCCGGGAGGGCTATCAGCCCCAGCATTTT.

The chain joins TRBV28 to TRBJ1-6; 8 nucleotides agree with TRBD1. Germline V lookup: CDR1 MDHEN, CDR2 SYDVKM. Losses at the gene ends were 7 bases for V and 10 bases for J; bases not matched to a gene: 9. The CDR3 is 14 residues long. CDR3: CASNVDRGQSPLHF. CDR3 in DNA: TGTGCCAGCAACGTCGACAGGGGACAATCACCCCTCCACTTT.

The V call is TRBV6-4, the J call TRBJ1-2, with TRBD1 identical over 8 bases. Looked up from germline, CDR1 is MRHNA and CDR2 is SNTAGT. Trimming at V came to 2 bases and at J to 2 bases, leaving 1 base not matched to a gene. This CDR3 is built from 14 residues. This chain's CDR3 is CASSDTGGNYGYTF. The CDR3 coding sequence is TGTGCCAGCAGTGACACAGGGGGAAACTATGGCTACACCTTC.